This T cell receptor (beta chain) derives from a study of monozygotic twins with inflammatory bowel disease. General study points: Clonotype overlap with others was lower in IBD patients than in healthy twins, a difference that was greatest with disease activity. Repertoire similarity did not separate concordant from discordant twins, possibly from limited power. Compared with healthy co-twins, IBD patients showed reduced TCRbeta repertoire diversity by inverse Simpson.

Researchers ran eight separate cDNA reactions for each sample. With the 5' RACE reads reprocessed, TCRdb shows one record per CDR3 protein and no DNA. Its clone listing holds 300,000 to 400,000 distinct CDR3 sequences. In regard to this clonotype: The target antigen is unknown.

The CDR3 length is 14 residues. Germline V gene data show CDR1 as DFQATT and CDR2 as SNEGSKA (reference sequence). Sequencing used blood. The chain combines TRBV20-1 with TRBJ2-5; TCRdb gives TRBD1 as the D gene, but with no DNA this cannot be confirmed. This clonotype was obtained from a human donor with ulcerative colitis or Crohn's disease, or a healthy co-twin of an affected twin (not recorded which). CDR3 protein: CSADEGRFLETQYF.